This is a list of T cell receptor beta chains from one sample in a study of T cell repertoires in cytomegalovirus infection. TCRdb recomputed calls from the reads with MiXCR, one row per CDR3 protein. The table shows around 450,000 distinct CDR3 sequences, with 25% to 40% occurring only once. Sequencing was done on a sample of PBMCs. The source is a human donor in good health (CMV status not recorded). Some clones in this sample may be carry-over from other donors' samples. Both conserved end residues are part of each CDR3. The D gene is left open where the match is weak. The listing skips clone size in some rows; elsewhere it reads once, few, many or a size class.

>TRBD1|NA|TRBJ1-1|TRBV29-1
TGCAGCGGGAAGGACAGGGGTGGAACTGAAGCTTTCTTT
CSGKDRGGTEAFF
>NA|NA|TRBJ1-2|TRBV6-6
TGTGCCAGCAGTTACTCAGGCGGGGGAGGCGGCTGGGACTATGGCTACACCTTC
CASSYSGGGGGWDYGYTF
>TRBD1|NA|TRBJ2-3|TRBV12-3/TRBV12-4
TGTGCCAGCAGTTCGGGGGACAGGGGGCTGGATACGCAGTATTTT
CASSSGDRGLDTQYF
>NA|NA|TRBJ2-7|TRBV12-3/TRBV12-4
TGTGCCAGCAGCCAGAGCGGGCCTAGCTCCTACGAGCAGTACTTC
CASSQSGPSSYEQYF
>NA|NA|TRBJ2-1|TRBV24-1
TGTGCCACCAGTGATTTTCCCCTAGTTGAGCAGTTCTTC
CATSDFPLVEQFF
>NA|NA|TRBJ2-4|TRBV3-1
TGTGCCAGCAGCCCTGGACGCTACATTCAGTACTTC
CASSPGRYIQYF
>NA|NA|TRBJ1-5|TRBV7-6
TGTGCCAGCAGCCCCACGGCCCTCCAGCCCCAGCATTTT
CASSPTALQPQHF
>NA|NA|TRBJ2-5|TRBV20-1
TGCAGTGGCCGGGGTGGAGGGTCGCAAGAGACCCAGTACTTC
CSGRGGGSQETQYF
>TRBD1|many|TRBJ2-4|TRBV7-2
TGTGCCAGCAGCAGCTCAGGGGGATCCAAAAACATTCAGTACTTC
CASSSSGGSKNIQYF
>NA|NA|TRBJ2-2|TRBV6-1
TGTGCCAGCAGCCGGAAACAGGGAGGGAAGTCCGGGGAGCTGTTTTTT
CASSRKQGGKSGELFF
>NA|few|TRBJ1-2|TRBV5-4
TGTGCCAGCAGCCGGAATTTGGACAGAGACTATGGCTACACCTTC
CASSRNLDRDYGYTF
>NA|NA|TRBJ2-7|TRBV6-1
TGTGCCAGCAGTGAAATAGATGGCGAGCAGTACTTC
CASSEIDGEQYF
>TRBD2|many|TRBJ2-7|TRBV7-2
TGTGCCAGCAGTACCGGACTAGCGAGCCTCTACGAGCAGTACTTC
CASSTGLASLYEQYF
>NA|few|TRBJ1-5|TRBV19
TGTGCCAGTAGCGGTGGCAGGCCCCAGCATTTT
CASSGGRPQHF
>NA|NA|TRBJ1-5|TRBV19
TGTGCCAGTAGTCGGACAGCGTATCAGCCCCAGCATTTT
CASSRTAYQPQHF
>TRBD1|NA|TRBJ1-4|TRBV11-2
TGTGCCAGCAGCTCTATGGGTCTCCGGGACAGACGACTCGACGCAACTAATGAAAAACTGTTTTTT
CASSSMGLRDRRLDATNEKLFF
>TRBD1|NA|TRBJ1-3|TRBV6-5
TGTGCCAGCAGCTCAGACAGGGGGCTCTCCGGAAACACCATATATTTT
CASSSDRGLSGNTIYF
>NA|few|TRBJ2-7|TRBV4-1
TGCGCCAGCAGCCAAGTATGGGGGATTGACGAGCAGTACTTC
CASSQVWGIDEQYF
>NA|few|TRBJ2-3|TRBV7-4
TGTGCCAGCAGCTCGGGGGATCTGGATACGCAGTATTTT
CASSSGDLDTQYF
>NA|few|TRBJ2-5|TRBV11-2
TGTGCCAGCAGCCCACGGGAACTTTGGGATACTTATCCCCAACAAAGGGAGACCCAGTACTTC
CASSPRELWDTYPQQRETQYF
>NA|NA|TRBJ1-1|TRBV18
TGTGCCAGCTCACCACTAACCCCCCAGACTCAGAACACTGAAGCTTTATTT
CASSPLTPQTQNTEALF
>TRBD1|NA|TRBJ2-1|TRBV20-1
TGCAGCGCTATAGGGGACAGGGGCTACAATGAGCAGTTCTTC
CSAIGDRGYNEQFF
>TRBD1|many|TRBJ1-5|TRBV7-2
TGTGCCAGCAGCTTAATGGACAGGGCCAATCAGCCCCAGCATTTT
CASSLMDRANQPQHF
>NA|NA|TRBJ1-5|TRBV4-2
TGTGCCAGCAGCCAAGAATTCAGTCAGCCCCAGCATTTT
CASSQEFSQPQHF
>NA|many|TRBJ1-1|TRBV6-1
TGTGCCAGCAGTGAAGAGGGACTGGGGAACACTGAAGCTTTCTTT
CASSEEGLGNTEAFF
>TRBD1|few|TRBJ1-5|TRBV6-5
TGTGCCAGCACCGGGGGGACAGGGGAATCTTATAGCAATCAGCCCCAGCATTTT
CASTGGTGESYSNQPQHF
>NA|NA|TRBJ2-7|TRBV12-3/TRBV12-4
TGTGCCAGCAGTTTAAGGGCAGGATTTGCCTACGAGCAGTACTTC
CASSLRAGFAYEQYF
>NA|many|TRBJ1-4|TRBV7-2
TGTGCCAGCAGCTTATCCCTATGGGAAAAACTGTTTTTT
CASSLSLWEKLFF
>NA|NA|TRBJ2-7|TRBV18
TGTGCCAGCTCACCTGGCCCGCTGCCCTACGAGCAGTACTTC
CASSPGPLPYEQYF
>TRBD1|many|TRBJ1-5|TRBV10-2
TGCGCCAGCACCCGACAGGGCGCTCCCAATCAGCCCCAGCATTTT
CASTRQGAPNQPQHF
>NA|NA|TRBJ1-1|TRBV20-1
TGCAGTGCTAGCCCCGAGCGGCCTGAAGCTTTCTTT
CSASPERPEAFF
>TRBD1|few|TRBJ2-7|TRBV5-4
TGTGCCAGCAGCTTGAGAGAGGGGGCTAACGAGCAGTACTTC
CASSLREGANEQYF
>TRBD2|few|TRBJ2-7|TRBV12-3/TRBV12-4
TGTGCCAGCAGTTTATGGGGACTAGCGGGCGGTGAGCAGTACTTC
CASSLWGLAGGEQYF
>NA|few|TRBJ2-1|TRBV30
TGTGCCTGGGACGACGATTCCGGGAAATACAATGAGCAGTTCTTC
CAWDDDSGKYNEQFF
>NA|few|TRBJ2-4|TRBV20-1
TGCAGTGCGCTCTCTCTCCCGCTTAAGGACCTAGCCAAAAACATTCAGTACTTC
CSALSLPLKDLAKNIQYF
>NA|NA|TRBJ2-3|TRBV6-4
TGTGCCAGCAGTCCCCTTCCCGCCGCCACAGATACGCAGTATTTT
CASSPLPAATDTQYF
>NA|NA|TRBJ2-1|TRBV19
TGTGCCAGTAGTAGGGGGGGCGGGGGTGAGCAGTTCTTC
CASSRGGGGEQFF
>NA|NA|TRBJ1-5|TRBV20-1
TGCAGTGGCCGGGGAGGGAGTTACGATCAGCCCCAGCATTTT
CSGRGGSYDQPQHF
>NA|many|TRBJ2-5|TRBV11-3
TGTGCCAGCAGCCGGGCAAGCACGGAGACCCAGTACTTC
CASSRASTETQYF
>TRBD2|few|TRBJ2-1|TRBV28
TGTGCCAGCAGCCGAGTTGAAGCGGGGCGCGCCTACAATGAGCAGTTCTTC
CASSRVEAGRAYNEQFF
>TRBD1|few|TRBJ1-2|TRBV7-6
TGTGCCAGCAGCGAAGAGACAGGGTTCTATGGCTACACCTTC
CASSEETGFYGYTF
>NA|few|TRBJ2-7|TRBV14
TGTGCCAGCAGTCTCCGGGACAATTATCGGAGCTACGAGCAGTACTTC
CASSLRDNYRSYEQYF
>TRBD2|many|TRBJ2-1|TRBV15
TGTGCCACCAGCAGAGATGGTAGCGGGGGGGTAAGCTCCTACAATGAGCAGTTCTTC
CATSRDGSGGVSSYNEQFF
>TRBD1|many|TRBJ1-1|TRBV7-2
TGTGCCAGCAGCTTAGAGGGGGGGGGGGACAGAATAAACACTGAAGCTTTCTTT
CASSLEGGGDRINTEAFF
>NA|few|TRBJ1-5|TRBV7-4
TGTGCCAGCAGCTTAGATGCAGGACCAACGCCCAGTGTCCCTAATCAGCCCCAGCATTTT
CASSLDAGPTPSVPNQPQHF
>TRBD1|many|TRBJ1-3|TRBV7-2
TGTGCCAGCAGCTTAGCTACCAGGGGGCATGGAAACACCATATATTTT
CASSLATRGHGNTIYF
>TRBD1|NA|TRBJ1-3|TRBV6-5
TGTGCCAGCAGTTACTCGAAACAGGGGGCAGCTGGAAACACCATATATTTT
CASSYSKQGAAGNTIYF
>NA|NA|TRBJ1-1|TRBV7-8
TGTGCCAGCAGCCCATATAGGACTACGACTGAAGCTTTCTTT
CASSPYRTTTEAFF
>TRBD2|few|TRBJ2-3|TRBV14
TGTGCCAGCAGCCAAGAATACCTAGCGGGGGAGTTTGTATCCGGCACAGATACGCAGTATTTT
CASSQEYLAGEFVSGTDTQYF
>TRBD1|few|TRBJ2-1|TRBV6-5
TGTGCCAGCAGTTACCCCTCCGGGACAGGGTCTGAGCAGTTCTTC
CASSYPSGTGSEQFF
>NA|NA|TRBJ2-3|TRBV6-2/TRBV6-3
TGTGCCAGCACCCACCCCCCAGGGGAAGATACGCAGTATTTT
CASTHPPGEDTQYF
>TRBD2|NA|TRBJ2-5|TRBV7-2
TGTGCCAGCAGCTTTAGCGGGGCCCAAGAGACCCAGTACTTC
CASSFSGAQETQYF
>TRBD1|few|TRBJ2-2|TRBV28
TGTGCCTCCAAATCAGGGGGCATCGGGGAGCTGTTTTTT
CASKSGGIGELFF
>NA|NA|TRBJ2-7|TRBV4-1
TGCGCCAGCAGCCAAGTTCTGGCTAGCGACAGCTACGAGCAGTACTTC
CASSQVLASDSYEQYF
>NA|many|TRBJ2-2|TRBV7-2
TGTGCCAGCAGCCAAGCGGTTACCGGGGAGCTGTTTTTT
CASSQAVTGELFF